Shown below are 24 T cell receptor beta chains from a single sample sequenced in a study of glioma-infiltrating T cells after dendritic cell vaccination. Clones were read by immunoSEQ multiplex PCR, and TCRdb kept only the in-frame ones, dropping some. The data contain about 92,000 clones, around 84% of them singletons. This sample comprised blood, obtained before dendritic cell vaccination. The receptors stem from a human donor with glioblastoma.

The rearrangement links TRBV28 to TRBJ1-2; D possibly corresponds to TRBD1 (5 bases). The V gene lost 2 bases and the J gene lost 5 bases, with 15 bases spanning the gap. The CDR3 has 15 amino acids. Germline V gene data show CDR1 as MDHEN and CDR2 as SYDVKM. The CDR3 DNA is TGTGCCAGCAGTTTAGGGGTCCCAGGGCCATATGGCTACACCTTC. Its protein is CASSLGVPGPYGYTF.

This sequence joins TRBV27 and TRBJ1-1, with a weak D call TRBD1 (6 bases). The V and J ends lost 3 bases and 4 bases respectively, with 15 bases between them. Germline V gene data show CDR1 as MNHEY and CDR2 as SMNVEV (reference sequence). This CDR3 contains 15 residues. In DNA, the CDR3 is TGTGCCAGCAGTTTTTTGGGGGCTATCATCACTGAAGCTTTCTTT. Protein sequence: CASSFLGAIITEAFF.

V gene TRBV5-1 combines with J gene TRBJ2-5; D is uncertain. The V gene lost 0 bases and the J gene lost 2 bases, with 8 bases spanning the gap. This CDR3 is 14 amino acids long. Germline V gene lookup returns CDR1 SGHRS and CDR2 YFSETQ. CDR3 loop: CASSLASRQETQYF. The CDR3 DNA reads TGCGCCAGCAGCTTGGCCTCGCGACAAGAGACCCAGTACTTC.

The chain couples TRBV7-3 to TRBJ2-7; D is perhaps TRBD1 (6 bases). Germline-derived CDR1 and CDR2 are SGHTA and FQGTGA. V was clipped by 5 bases and J by 2 bases, with 13 bases between them. CDR3 size: 14 residues. Here the CDR3 reads CASSPTPGAYEQYF. The CDR3 DNA reads TGTGCCAGCAGCCCTACTCCAGGGGCCTACGAGCAGTACTTC.

The rearrangement links TRBV10-2 to TRBJ2-1, with 9 nucleotides matching TRBD2. The CDR3 runs 18 residues. V shed 4 bases, J shed 5 bases, and the junction held 15 bases outside the gene matches. Germline V gene lookup returns CDR1 WSHSY and CDR2 SAAADI. DNA for the CDR3: TGCGCCAGCAGTGGAACTCTCGCCGGGACTAGCCTCGACAATGAGCAGTTCTTC. The encoded protein is CASSGTLAGTSLDNEQFF.

This sequence joins TRBV6-5 and TRBJ2-1, with D unclear. V was clipped by 4 bases and J by 2 bases, with 15 bases between them. CDR3 length: 16 amino acids. The germline V gene has CDR1 MNHEY and CDR2 SVGAGI. CDR3 DNA: TGTGCCAGCAGTTCCCGCCGAGCTTCGGCCTACAATGAGCAGTTCTTC. Residues: CASSSRRASAYNEQFF.

The chain joins TRBV29-1 to TRBJ2-7, with TRBD1 matching over 9 bases. The CDR3 runs 15 residues. The germline V gene encodes CDR1 SQVTM and CDR2 ANQGSEA. The V gene end was trimmed by 2 bases and the J gene end by 3 bases; junction bases not matched to a gene: 8. Here the CDR3 DNA reads TGCAGCGTTGAATTGGGGGACAGGGCGATCTACGAGCAGTACTTC. Its translation: CSVELGDRAIYEQYF.

The chain combines TRBV11-2 with TRBJ2-2, with 10 bases fitting TRBD2. J gave up 5 bases and V 1 base, and 10 bases lay outside the gene matches. CDR1 and CDR2 (germline): SGHAT, FQNNGV. The CDR3 is 18 amino acids. CDR3 bases: TGTGCCAGCAGCTTAGGAGGTAGCGGGGGGTCGGGGACCGGGGAGCTGTTTTTT. It translates to CASSLGGSGGSGTGELFF.

The chain couples TRBV27 to TRBJ2-7; D uncertain. The CDR3 contains 15 residues. V was shortened by 5 bases and J by 2 bases, with 16 bases between the two germline ends. Germline V lookup: CDR1 MNHEY, CDR2 SMNVEV (reference sequence). CDR3 nucleotides: TGTGCCAGCAGTACCCCCACCGACTGGCCCTACGAGCAGTACTTC. Translation gives CASSTPTDWPYEQYF.

The DNA for the CDR3 is TGTGCCAGCAGCGTCAGACAGGGGGCGTGGGAGACCCAGTACTTC. Its translation is CASSVRQGAWETQYF. The chain recombines TRBV5-5 with TRBJ2-5, with TRBD1 matching over 10 bases. Germline CDR1 is SGHKS and CDR2 is YYEKEE (reference sequence). The trim removed 4 bases at V and 5 bases at J, leaving 8 bases unmatched. This CDR3 region has 15 residues.

This clone was picked up one time. V is TRBV27 and J is TRBJ1-6; the match to TRBD1 covers 9 bases. The CDR3 is 16 residues long. The V gene end was trimmed by 5 bases and the J gene end by 10 bases; junction bases not matched to a gene: 12. Germline CDR1 MNHEY, CDR2 SMNVEV (reference sequence). CDR3 nucleotide sequence: TGTGCCAGCAGTACAAGGACAGGGGTTGAGGGATCACCCCTCCACTTT. Translation: CASSTRTGVEGSPLHF.

The gene calls are TRBV19 and TRBJ2-3; TRBD2 aligns across 7 bases. The J segment lost 5 bases and the V segment lost 5 bases, leaving 4 bases of the junction unmatched. Germline-derived CDR1 and CDR2 are LNHDA and SQIVND (reference sequence). The length of the CDR3 is 13 residues. The CDR3 nucleotides are TGTGCCAGTAGTGGACTAGTTGAAGATACGCAGTATTTT. Residues: CASSGLVEDTQYF.

V and J are TRBV27 and TRBJ2-1; weak D call: TRBD1 (6 bases). The germline gives CDR1 MNHEY, CDR2 SMNVEV (reference sequence). This CDR3 has 15 amino acids. V was cut by 7 bases and J by 0 bases, with 13 bases left in between. The CDR3 sequence: CASNPTGGSYNEQFF. In DNA, the CDR3 is TGTGCCAGCAACCCGACAGGTGGCTCCTACAATGAGCAGTTCTTC.

This clone was recorded once. The rearrangement uses TRBV7-8 and TRBJ2-1, with D possibly being TRBD2 (5 bases). Germline-derived CDR1 and CDR2 are SGHVS and FQNEAQ. The CDR3 has 13 residues. Trimming took off 5 bases at V and 5 bases at J, with 10 bases between the two ends. The CDR3 DNA reads as TGTGCCAGCAGCGCTGGACTGAACAATGAGCAGTTCTTC. Translating it yields CASSAGLNNEQFF.

This chain uses TRBV6-5 with TRBJ2-1, with 10 nucleotides matching TRBD2. The trim removed 4 bases at V and 6 bases at J, leaving 6 bases unmatched. Looked up from germline, CDR1 is MNHEY and CDR2 is SVGAGI. The CDR3 has 15 residues. The CDR3 sequence: CASSLLAGVSNEQFF. The CDR3 bases are TGTGCCAGCAGTTTGCTAGCGGGAGTCAGCAATGAGCAGTTCTTC.

This chain connects TRBV5-8 to TRBJ1-5, with a possible D match to TRBD1 (6 bases). From germline, CDR1 is SGHTS and CDR2 YDEGEE. V was trimmed by 2 bases and J by 0 bases, leaving 9 bases between them. The CDR3 has 15 amino acids. The CDR3 DNA follows: TGTGCCAGCAGCTTACAGGGCAATAGCAATCAGCCCCAGCATTTT. It encodes CASSLQGNSNQPQHF.

DNA of the CDR3: TGTGCCAGCTGGTCTACCCCGATCGGGGGACCTAGCACAGATACGCAGTATTTT. This encodes CASWSTPIGGPSTDTQYF. This chain joins TRBV2 and TRBJ2-3, with D perhaps TRBD2 (6 bases). The CDR3 loop spans 18 amino acids. V lost 8 bases, J lost 0 bases, and 24 bases lay in between. Germline CDR1 reads SNHLY; CDR2 reads FYNNEI.

The chain employs TRBV28 and TRBJ1-4; 7 bases fit TRBD1. This CDR3 contains 15 residues. V dropped 6 bases and J dropped 2; count of bases not matched to a gene: 6. CDR1 and CDR2 from the germline V gene are MDHEN and SYDVKM. This chain's CDR3 is CASRRDRVTNEKLFF. CDR3 DNA: TGTGCCAGCAGACGCGACAGGGTGACTAATGAAAAACTGTTTTTT.

As concerns this clone: The same CDR3 can be traced to other DNA sequences in this sample. The chain joins TRBV5-1 to TRBJ1-2; TRBD1 aligns across 10 bases. The ends lost 4 bases at V and 2 bases at J; junction bases unmatched: 2. Germline CDR1 is SGHRS and CDR2 is YFSETQ. The CDR3 extends over 14 amino acids. Here the CDR3 reads CASSPGQGNYGYTF. In DNA form, the CDR3 reads TGCGCCAGCAGCCCGGGACAGGGGAACTATGGCTACACCTTC. The full variable domain, completed using reference TRBV5-1 and TRBJ1-2, is KAGVTQTPRYLIKTRGQQVTLSCSPISGHRSVSWYQQTPGQGLQFLFEYFSETQRNKGNFPGRFSGRQFSNSRSEMNVSTLELGDSALYLCASSPGQGNYGYTFGSGTRLTVV.

J is TRBJ2-5 and V is TRBV13, with 9 bases aligning to TRBD2. From germline, CDR1 is PRHDT and CDR2 FYEKMQ (reference sequence). V gave up 2 bases and J gave up 5 bases; unmatched junction bases: 0. The CDR3 is 13 amino acids. The CDR3 protein is CASSLTSGETQYF. CDR3 DNA: TGTGCCAGCAGCTTAACTAGCGGGGAGACCCAGTACTTC.

This CDR3 is CASSGGGTLQETQYF. CDR3 nucleotide sequence: TGTGCCAGCAGCGGGGGGGGGACACTTCAAGAGACCCAGTACTTC. V usage is TRBV9 and J usage is TRBJ2-5; tentatively, D is TRBD2 (7 bases). The CDR3 spans 15 residues. Trimming cost V 3 bases and J 2 bases, with 14 bases left between them. Germline V CDR1 and CDR2: SGDLS, YYNGEE.

The CDR3, as DNA: TGTGCCAGCATTAAGGACAGGGGGCGTCTTGATGAGCAGTTCTTC. Amino acid sequence: CASIKDRGRLDEQFF. The chain recombines TRBV2 with TRBJ2-1; TRBD1 matches 11 bases. Germline lookup yields CDR1 SNHLY and CDR2 FYNNEI. This CDR3 has 15 residues. Losses at the gene ends were 7 bases for V and 8 bases for J; bases not matched to a gene: 10.

This chain uses TRBV11-3 with TRBJ1-6; TRBD1 agrees at 8 bases. CDR1 is SGHNT, CDR2 YENEEA, per germline. After removal of 5 bases from V and 10 bases from J, the junction contained 4 bases not matched to a gene. The CDR3 totals 13 residues. In DNA form, the CDR3 reads TGTGCCAGCAGCAGGACAGGGCAATCACCCCTCCACTTT. It is translated as CASSRTGQSPLHF.

This chain connects TRBV9 to TRBJ1-3; D is uncertain. CDR3 length: 14 residues. V was shortened by 6 bases and J by 2 bases, with 12 bases between the two germline ends. Germline V lookup: CDR1 SGDLS, CDR2 YYNGEE. The CDR3 loop is CASTRESAGNTIYF. The CDR3 DNA is TGTGCCAGCACACGGGAATCTGCTGGAAACACCATATATTTT.